This T cell receptor (beta chain) was identified in a study of blood T cell repertoires in COVID-19. Some clones are missing from TCRdb's copy, which holds only in-frame ones; the method was immunoSEQ multiplex PCR. The table records a few hundred thousand clones, 70% to 90% of them present only once. Residents of under 25 US areas, aged about 18 to 95 years, made up the participants. Germline V lookup: CDR1 MDHEN, CDR2 SYDVKM. This CDR3 comprises 12 residues. Trimming stripped 4 bases from V and 4 bases from J, with 8 bases between. A single count supports this clone. The sequence derives from a woman in her forties or fifties who had been exposed to COVID-19. Specimen: PBMCs or T cells enriched from blood (not recorded which). The rearrangement uses TRBV28 and TRBJ2-7, with no clear D. CDR3 sequence (DNA): TGTGCCAGCAGTTCCCTCGAGTACGAGCAGTACTTC. Protein: CASSSLEYEQYF.